These 13 T cell receptor beta chains originate from one sample sequenced in a study of blood T cells in healthy people across ages. Together with a sample-barcoded 5' primer, a J-beta primer mix was included in a second PCR lasting roughly 6 to 12 cycles. TCRdb ran MiXCR on the 5' RACE reads and lists one entry per CDR3 protein. Counted here are roughly 800,000 distinct CDR3 sequences, 20% to 25% occurring once; the ten biggest clones make up approximately 4%. The data also belong to a second study, concerning T cells of mothers and their children.

Input material: blood. The receptors shown here come from a boy younger than 18 in good health.

J is TRBJ1-4 and V is TRBV20-1; 7 bases are shared with TRBD1. The germline V gene encodes CDR1 DFQATT and CDR2 SNEGSKA (reference sequence). This CDR3 contains 15 residues. V shed 5 bases, J shed 5 bases, and the junction held 11 bases outside the gene matches. In DNA, the CDR3 is TGCAGTGCTCGGCCCGCCCAGGGGGGAAATGAAAAACTGTTTTTT. Translating it yields CSARPAQGGNEKLFF.

J is TRBJ2-3 and V is TRBV20-1; 12 bases line up with TRBD2. The germline CDR1 and CDR2 sequences are DFQATT and SNEGSKA (reference sequence). The CDR3 loop spans 15 amino acids. Trimming took 5 bases from V and 8 from J; bases not matched to a gene: 11. CDR3 nucleotide sequence: TGCAGTGCTCGTCGGACTAGCGGGACAGTCGCTACGCAGTATTTT. Its translation: CSARRTSGTVATQYF.

This clonotype occurred a few times. The CDR3 DNA reads TGTGCCAGCAGCTTAGAACGAAACGGCTATGGCTACACCTTC. Residues: CASSLERNGYGYTF. The rearrangement joins TRBV7-9 to TRBJ1-2; unclear D gene. This CDR3 spans 14 amino acids. Germline CDR1 and CDR2: SEHNR and FQNEAQ (reference sequence). Deletions cut 1 base from V and 4 bases from J, with 10 bases between. Together with reference TRBV7-9 and TRBJ1-2, the CDR3 gives the full variable domain: DTGVSQNPRHKITKRGQNVTFRCDPISEHNRLYWYRQTLGQGPEFLTYFQNEAQLEKSRLLSDRFSAERPKGSFSTLEIQRTEQGDSAMYLCASSLERNGYGYTFGSGTRLTVV.

This chain joins TRBV3-1 and TRBJ2-7; 7 nucleotides line up with TRBD1. Trimming cost V 5 bases and J 3 bases; bases outside gene matches: 10. CDR1 and CDR2 (germline): LGHDT, YNNKEL (reference sequence). The length of the CDR3 is 15 residues. The CDR3 DNA follows: TGTGCCAGCAGCACGACCGGGACAGCCTTCTACGAGCAGTACTTC. As protein: CASSTTGTAFYEQYF.

The chain employs TRBV5-1 and TRBJ2-7, with D perhaps TRBD1 or TRBD2 (5 bases each). Germline CDR1 is SGHRS and CDR2 is YFSETQ. Trimming cost V 2 bases and J 3 bases, with 9 bases left between them. The CDR3 contains 13 residues. This chain's CDR3 is CASSFQGDYEQYF. CDR3 coding DNA: TGCGCCAGCAGCTTTCAGGGAGACTACGAGCAGTACTTC.

This clonotype was counted between two and nine times. The rearrangement links TRBV7-9 to TRBJ2-3; the D gene is possibly TRBD2 (5 bases). V gave up 5 bases and J gave up 5 bases, with 11 bases separating them. The CDR3 consists of 13 residues. Germline CDR1 reads SEHNR; CDR2 reads FQNEAQ (reference sequence). For the CDR3, the DNA is TGTGCCAGCAGCACCGTCGGGGAAGATACGCAGTATTTT. Its translation: CASSTVGEDTQYF.

This clonotype was observed a few times. The V and J genes are TRBV9 and TRBJ2-5; D is ambiguous. In germline, CDR1 is SGDLS, CDR2 YYNGEE. The CDR3 has 13 residues. Between the trimmed V and J ends, which lost 4 bases and 4 bases, there was a span of 11 bases. DNA of the CDR3: TGTGCCAGCAGCTACGCCCCGGCAGAGACCCAGTACTTC. It is translated as CASSYAPAETQYF.

The rearrangement links TRBV4-3 to TRBJ1-4, with 8 nucleotides matching TRBD1. Trimming took 1 base from V and 7 from J; bases not matched to a gene: 8. The CDR3 sequence is 16 residues long. Per the germline V gene, CDR1 is LGHNA and CDR2 is YSLEER. CDR3 coding DNA: TGCGCCAGCAGCCAAGGTGGGACAGGACCTACTGAAAAACTGTTTTTT. The encoded protein is CASSQGGTGPTEKLFF.

The chain combines TRBV4-3 with TRBJ2-3; no definite D call. Deletions cut 0 bases from V and 2 bases from J, with 12 bases between. The germline V gene has CDR1 LGHNA and CDR2 YSLEER. The CDR3 is 16 amino acids. Here the CDR3 DNA reads TGCGCCAGCAGCCAAGAATTACTAAAATCCACAGATACGCAGTATTTT. This translates into CASSQELLKSTDTQYF.

A few counts support this clonotype. The chain links TRBV4-1 to TRBJ2-4; 10 bases map to TRBD2. J lost 3 bases, V lost 1 base, and 9 bases had no gene match. This CDR3 contains 18 residues. Germline CDR1 MGHRA, CDR2 YSYEKL. The CDR3: CASSQGMASGRVKNIQYF. In DNA form, the CDR3 reads TGCGCCAGCAGCCAAGGGATGGCCAGCGGGAGGGTCAAAAACATTCAGTACTTC.

The chain links TRBV18 to TRBJ1-5; D unresolved. The CDR3 has 15 residues. Per the germline V gene, CDR1 is KGHSH and CDR2 is LQKENI. V lost 2 bases and J 10 bases, leaving 18 bases between the germline ends. CDR3 sequence: CASSPTVTSLGPQHF. In DNA, the CDR3 is TGTGCCAGCTCACCAACAGTAACATCTTTAGGACCCCAGCATTTT.

The chain has TRBV11-2 and TRBJ1-1; D unresolved. Trimming took off 2 bases at V and 1 base at J, with 5 bases between the two ends. Germline lookup yields CDR1 SGHAT and CDR2 FQNNGV. The CDR3 totals 13 residues. CDR3 in amino acids: CASSLHRNTEAFF. CDR3 DNA: TGTGCCAGCAGCTTACACAGGAACACTGAAGCTTTCTTT.

Ten or more counts support this clonotype. CDR3 protein: CASSFRTDTQYF. The CDR3 nucleotides read TGTGCCAGCAGCTTTCGGACAGATACGCAGTATTTT. This chain connects TRBV7-2 to TRBJ2-3; no definite D call. V was shortened by 3 bases and J by 3 bases, with 4 bases between the two germline ends. There are 12 residues in the CDR3. Per the germline V gene, CDR1 is SGHTA and CDR2 is FQGNSA. The full variable domain, completed using reference TRBV7-2 and TRBJ2-3, is GAGVSQSPSNKVTEKGKDVELRCDPISGHTALYWYRQSLGQGLEFLIYFQGNSAPDKSGLPSDRFSAERTGGSVSTLTIQRTQQEDSAVYLCASSFRTDTQYFGPGTRLTVL.